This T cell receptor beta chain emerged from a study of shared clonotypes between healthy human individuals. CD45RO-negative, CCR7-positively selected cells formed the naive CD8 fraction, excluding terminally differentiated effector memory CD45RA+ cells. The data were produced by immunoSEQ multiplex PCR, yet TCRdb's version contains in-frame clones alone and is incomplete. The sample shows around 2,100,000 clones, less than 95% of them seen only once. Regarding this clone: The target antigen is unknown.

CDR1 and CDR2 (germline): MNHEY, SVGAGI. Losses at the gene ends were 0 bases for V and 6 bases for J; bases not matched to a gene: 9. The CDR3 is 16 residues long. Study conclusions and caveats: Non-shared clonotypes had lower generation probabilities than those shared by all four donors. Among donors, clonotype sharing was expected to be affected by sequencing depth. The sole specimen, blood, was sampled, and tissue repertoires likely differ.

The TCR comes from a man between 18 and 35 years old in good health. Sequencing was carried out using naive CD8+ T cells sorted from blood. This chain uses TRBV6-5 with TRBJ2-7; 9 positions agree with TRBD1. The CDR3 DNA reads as TGTGCCAGCAGTTACTCATCCGGGACAGGGTATGTCGAGCAGTACTTC. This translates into CASSYSSGTGYVEQYF.